The rows below give T cell receptor beta chains drawn from one sample of a study of T cell repertoires in cytomegalovirus infection. TCRdb fed the reads into MiXCR, producing one record per CDR3 protein. The data contain a few hundred thousand distinct CDR3 sequences, 20% to 25% of them singletons. Their target antigens are unknown. Source: cultured PBMCs, taken from culture after CMV antigen stimulation. These receptors all stem from a human donor in good health (CMV status not recorded). Some clones in this sample may be carry-over from other donors' samples. The CDR3 runs from the conserved cysteine through the conserved F or W. Fields, in order: J gene, clone size, D gene, V gene, CDR3 DNA, CDR3 protein. D genes are given only for firm matches. Only part of the rows carry a size: once, few, many, or a class if the clone is expanded.

>TRBJ2-3|many|TRBD2|TRBV19
TGTGCCAGTAGTATTTCCCCAGCGGGAGGTGGAAATACGCAGTATTTT
CASSISPAGGGNTQYF
>TRBJ2-1|-|TRBD2|TRBV4-3
TGCGCCAGCAGCCCAAGTTCACTAGCGGTCTACAATGAGCAGTTCTTC
CASSPSSLAVYNEQFF
>TRBJ2-7|few|TRBD1|TRBV29-1
TGCAGCGTTGGTCGGGACAGAGATAAGTACTTC
CSVGRDRDKYF
>TRBJ1-5|-|-|TRBV6-2/TRBV6-3
TGTGCCATTCGACAGCCTACCTTCGATCAGCCCCAGCATTTT
CAIRQPTFDQPQHF
>TRBJ1-1|few|-|TRBV12-3/TRBV12-4
TGTGCCAGCAGTTTGCCAAGGAGGGCTGAAGCTTTCTTT
CASSLPRRAEAFF
>TRBJ2-7|few|TRBD1|TRBV29-1
TGCAGCGTCCAAATCCTAGACAGGGGATACGAGCAGTACTTC
CSVQILDRGYEQYF
>TRBJ2-6|few|TRBD1|TRBV12-3/TRBV12-4
TGTGCCAGCAGTCGACAGGGGGTCGGGGCCAACGTCCTGACTTTC
CASSRQGVGANVLTF
>TRBJ1-1|-|-|TRBV15
TGTGCCACCAGCAATCAGGGCGGCACTGAAGCTTTCTTT
CATSNQGGTEAFF
>TRBJ2-1|few|TRBD2|TRBV7-6
TGTGCCAGCAGCTTCGGGACTAGCGGGATAAATGAGCAGTTCTTC
CASSFGTSGINEQFF
>TRBJ2-1|many|-|TRBV7-6
TGTGCCAGCAGCTTAGTGAGTATCCCGCGTAGTGAGCAGTTCTTC
CASSLVSIPRSEQFF
>TRBJ1-5|few|-|TRBV7-2
TGTGCCAGCAGCTCAAACCAACAGGGAAATAGCAATCAGCCCCAGCATTTT
CASSSNQQGNSNQPQHF
>TRBJ2-1|few|TRBD2|TRBV6-2/TRBV6-3
TGTGCCAGCAGTTACCTAGCGGGAGGGCTCGGTGAGCAGTTCTTC
CASSYLAGGLGEQFF
>TRBJ2-1|-|TRBD2|TRBV11-2
TGTGCCAGCAGCGTACTAGCGGGAGTTGTTAATGAGCAGTTCTTC
CASSVLAGVVNEQFF
>TRBJ2-7|few|-|TRBV6-2/TRBV6-3
TGTGCCAGCAGTTCTCCCAACAGGGCCACTTCCTACGAGCAGTACTTC
CASSSPNRATSYEQYF
>TRBJ1-5|many|-|TRBV6-4
TGTGCCAGCAGTGAACAGGTGGGGAAACAGGGCAATCAGCCCCAGCATTTT
CASSEQVGKQGNQPQHF
>TRBJ2-7|few|-|TRBV7-2
TGTGCCAGCAGCTTAGTGGGCAGGGAATCGGGCTACGAGCAGTACTTC
CASSLVGRESGYEQYF
>TRBJ1-2|few|-|TRBV7-2
TGTGCCAGCAGCTTAGAGGGGGGCTCGTTAGGCTATGGCTACACCTTC
CASSLEGGSLGYGYTF
>TRBJ2-1|few|-|TRBV12-3/TRBV12-4
TGTGCCAGCAGTTTATTTGCGGGACCCCACAATGAGCAGTTCTTC
CASSLFAGPHNEQFF
>TRBJ2-3|many|-|TRBV4-1
TGCGCCAGCAGCCAAGTCACCAGCACAGATACGCAGTATTTT
CASSQVTSTDTQYF
>TRBJ2-1|-|TRBD1|TRBV27
TGTGCCAGCAGTCCAGGGACAGGGGGGAGTGGTGAGCAGTTCTTC
CASSPGTGGSGEQFF
>TRBJ2-3|few|TRBD2|TRBV14
TGTGCCAGCAGGCGCGGTGGACTAGCAGATTCAGATACGCAGTATTTT
CASRRGGLADSDTQYF
>TRBJ2-7|many|TRBD2|TRBV7-2
TGTGCCAGCAAGGCTAGCGGGCCCTACGAGCAGTACTTC
CASKASGPYEQYF
>TRBJ1-1|few|TRBD1|TRBV5-1
TGCGCCAGCAGCTTGGAGACCGCAGGGGGCGGTGAAGCTTTCTTT
CASSLETAGGGEAFF
>TRBJ1-5|few|TRBD1|TRBV10-3
TGTGCCATCAGTGAGTCGCAGGGACAGGGGAATCAGCCCCAGCATTTT
CAISESQGQGNQPQHF
>TRBJ1-1|-|-|TRBV29-1
TGCAGCGCCTTCCCGCAATGGAACACTGAAGCTTTCTTT
CSAFPQWNTEAFF
>TRBJ2-5|many|TRBD2|TRBV7-8
TGTGCCAGCAGCTTGGAACTAGCGGGAGAAGAGACCCAGTACTTC
CASSLELAGEETQYF
>TRBJ2-3|few|TRBD1|TRBV6-2/TRBV6-3
TGTGCCAGCAGTGCGGTCTCCGGGACAGAGGGAATAGATACGCAGTATTTT
CASSAVSGTEGIDTQYF
>TRBJ1-1|-|TRBD1|TRBV11-2
TGTGCCAGCAGCTTAGATGCGACAGGGGACACTGAAGCTTTCTTT
CASSLDATGDTEAFF
>TRBJ2-5|-|-|TRBV6-6
TGTGCCAGCGGTACCTTTAGTGCGCAAGAGACCCAGTACTTC
CASGTFSAQETQYF